This T cell receptor beta chain was found in a study of cytomegalovirus exposure and HLA in healthy donors. Details on this clone: The antigen is undetermined.

Overall study findings and caveats: Rare TCR sequences dominated, though some public TCRs recurred in many donors. Beyond CMV serostatus, there was no information to go on about immune exposure. Across HLA loci, a later analysis found differing TCR association rates, with DRB1 most and HLA-C fewest. Later analysis associated a missense DCLRE1C variant with TCR beta V- and J-gene trimming.

The CDR3 is made up of 16 amino acids. Trimming took 5 bases from V and 0 from J; bases not matched to a gene: 5. Looked up from germline, CDR1 is MGHRA and CDR2 is YSYEKL. The PCR ran on 60 Vbeta and 13 Jbeta primers. This table comes from immunoSEQ multiplex PCR, and its TCRdb copy is limited to in-frame clones, with some not included. Its table lists 150,000 or so clones. V gene TRBV4-1 combines with J gene TRBJ2-3, with TRBD1 matching over 10 bases. The source of this sequence is a woman in her 50s in good health and CMV-seronegative. What was sequenced was PBMCs. In nucleotides, the CDR3 is TGCGCCAGCAGCGGACGACAGGGGGCTAGCACAGATACGCAGTATTTT. Translating it yields CASSGRQGASTDTQYF.